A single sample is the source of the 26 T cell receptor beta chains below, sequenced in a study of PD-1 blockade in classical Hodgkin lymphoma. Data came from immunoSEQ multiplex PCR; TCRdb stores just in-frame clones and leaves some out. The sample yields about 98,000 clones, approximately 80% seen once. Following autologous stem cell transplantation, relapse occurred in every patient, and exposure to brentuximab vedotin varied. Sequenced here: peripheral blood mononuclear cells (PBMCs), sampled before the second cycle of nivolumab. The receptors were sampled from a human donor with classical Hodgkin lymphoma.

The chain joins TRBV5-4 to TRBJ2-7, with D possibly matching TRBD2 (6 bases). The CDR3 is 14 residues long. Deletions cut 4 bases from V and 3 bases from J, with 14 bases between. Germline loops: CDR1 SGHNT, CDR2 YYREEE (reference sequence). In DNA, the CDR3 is TGTGCCAGCAGCGGATCCGGGAGCCTCTACGAGCAGTACTTC. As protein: CASSGSGSLYEQYF.

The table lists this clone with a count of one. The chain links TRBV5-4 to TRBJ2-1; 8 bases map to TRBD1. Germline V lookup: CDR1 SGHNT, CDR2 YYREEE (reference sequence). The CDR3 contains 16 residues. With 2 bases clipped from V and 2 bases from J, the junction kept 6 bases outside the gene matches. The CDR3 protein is CASSFDRGNAYNEQFF. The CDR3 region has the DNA TGTGCCAGCAGCTTCGACAGGGGAAACGCCTACAATGAGCAGTTCTTC.

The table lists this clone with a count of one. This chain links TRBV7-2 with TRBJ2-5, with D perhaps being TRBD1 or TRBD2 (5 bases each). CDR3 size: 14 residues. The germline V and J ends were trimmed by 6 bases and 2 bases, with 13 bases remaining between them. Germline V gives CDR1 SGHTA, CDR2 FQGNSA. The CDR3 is CASSLMRGQETQYF. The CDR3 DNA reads TGTGCCAGCAGTCTTATGAGGGGTCAAGAGACCCAGTACTTC.

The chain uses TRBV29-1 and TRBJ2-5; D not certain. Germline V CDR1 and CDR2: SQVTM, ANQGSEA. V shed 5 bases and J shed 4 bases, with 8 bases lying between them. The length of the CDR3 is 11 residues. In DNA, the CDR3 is TGCAGCGTTTCGTATCTAGAGACCCAGTACTTC. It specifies CSVSYLETQYF.

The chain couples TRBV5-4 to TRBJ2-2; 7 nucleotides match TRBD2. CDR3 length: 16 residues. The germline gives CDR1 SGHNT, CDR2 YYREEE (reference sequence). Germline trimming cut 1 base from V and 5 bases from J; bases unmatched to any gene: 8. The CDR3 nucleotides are TGTGCCAGCAGCTTGCCGGGACTACCGCAAACCGGGGAGCTGTTTTTT. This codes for CASSLPGLPQTGELFF.

The CDR3 DNA reads as TGTGCCAGCAGTTACTCGGCGGACAGGGCCTACGAGCAGTACTTC. Translation: CASSYSADRAYEQYF. V is TRBV6-6 and J is TRBJ2-7, with TRBD1 identical over 8 bases. This CDR3 is built from 15 residues. Germline V gene lookup returns CDR1 MNHNY and CDR2 SVGAGI (reference sequence). V gave up 0 bases and J gave up 2 bases; unmatched junction bases: 3.

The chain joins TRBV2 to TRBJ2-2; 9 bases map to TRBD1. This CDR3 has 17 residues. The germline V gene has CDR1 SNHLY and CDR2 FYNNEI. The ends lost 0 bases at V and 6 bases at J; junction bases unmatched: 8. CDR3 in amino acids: CASSEAPGQGLAGELFF. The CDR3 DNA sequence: TGTGCCAGCAGTGAAGCGCCGGGACAGGGCTTGGCCGGGGAGCTGTTTTTT.

The CDR3 bases are TGTGCCTGCAGGGGCCACTCCTACGAGCAGTACTTC. It encodes CACRGHSYEQYF. The V call is TRBV30, the J call TRBJ2-7; D is perhaps TRBD1 (6 bases). Germline V CDR1 and CDR2: GTSNPN, SVGIG (reference sequence). There are 12 residues in the CDR3. Trimming removed 6 bases from V and 0 bases from J, with 9 bases in between.

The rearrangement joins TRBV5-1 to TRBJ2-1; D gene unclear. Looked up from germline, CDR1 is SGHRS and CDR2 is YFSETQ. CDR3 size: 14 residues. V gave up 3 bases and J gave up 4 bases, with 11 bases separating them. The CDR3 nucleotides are TGCGCCAGCAGCTCAAGGTCCGTGTACAATGAGCAGTTCTTC. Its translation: CASSSRSVYNEQFF. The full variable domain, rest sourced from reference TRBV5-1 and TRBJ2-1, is KAGVTQTPRYLIKTRGQQVTLSCSPISGHRSVSWYQQTPGQGLQFLFEYFSETQRNKGNFPGRFSGRQFSNSRSEMNVSTLELGDSALYLCASSSRSVYNEQFFGPGTRLTVL.

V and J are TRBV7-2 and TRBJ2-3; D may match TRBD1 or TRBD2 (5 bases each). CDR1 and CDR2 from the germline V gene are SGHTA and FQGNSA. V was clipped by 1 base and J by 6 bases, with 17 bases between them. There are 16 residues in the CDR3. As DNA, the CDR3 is TGTGCCAGCAGCTTAGTCCGGGGCTCCCCGGGGGATACGCAGTATTTT. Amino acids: CASSLVRGSPGDTQYF.

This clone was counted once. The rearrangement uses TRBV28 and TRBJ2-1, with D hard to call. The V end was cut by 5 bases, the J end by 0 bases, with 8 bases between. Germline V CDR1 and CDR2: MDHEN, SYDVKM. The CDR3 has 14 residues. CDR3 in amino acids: CASSLPNSYNEQFF. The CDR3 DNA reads TGTGCCAGCAGTCTCCCGAACTCCTACAATGAGCAGTTCTTC.

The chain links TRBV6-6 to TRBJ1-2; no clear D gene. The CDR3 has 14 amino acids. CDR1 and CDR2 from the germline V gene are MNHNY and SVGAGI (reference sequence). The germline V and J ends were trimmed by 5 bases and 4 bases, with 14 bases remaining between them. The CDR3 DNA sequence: TGTGCCAGCAGTAACGACCTAATCAGCTATGGCTACACCTTC. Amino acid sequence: CASSNDLISYGYTF.

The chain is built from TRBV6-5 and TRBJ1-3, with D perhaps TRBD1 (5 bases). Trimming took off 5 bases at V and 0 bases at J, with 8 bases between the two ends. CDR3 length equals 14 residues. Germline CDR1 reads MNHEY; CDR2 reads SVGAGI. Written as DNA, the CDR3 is TGTGCCAGCAGTCAGGGAAGCTCTGGAAACACCATATATTTT. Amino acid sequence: CASSQGSSGNTIYF.

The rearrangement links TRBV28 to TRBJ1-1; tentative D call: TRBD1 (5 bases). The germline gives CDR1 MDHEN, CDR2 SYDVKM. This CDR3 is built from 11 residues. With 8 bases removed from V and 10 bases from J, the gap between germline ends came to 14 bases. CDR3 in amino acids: CASRLGPRAFF. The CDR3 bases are TGTGCCAGCCGTCTGGGGCCCCGAGCTTTCTTT.

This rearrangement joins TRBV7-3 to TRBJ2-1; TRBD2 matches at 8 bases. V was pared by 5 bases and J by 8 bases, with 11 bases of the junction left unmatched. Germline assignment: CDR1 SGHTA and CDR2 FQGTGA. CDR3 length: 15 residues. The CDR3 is CASSLRAGALDEQFF. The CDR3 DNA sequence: TGTGCCAGCAGCCTAAGAGCGGGAGCCTTGGATGAGCAGTTCTTC.

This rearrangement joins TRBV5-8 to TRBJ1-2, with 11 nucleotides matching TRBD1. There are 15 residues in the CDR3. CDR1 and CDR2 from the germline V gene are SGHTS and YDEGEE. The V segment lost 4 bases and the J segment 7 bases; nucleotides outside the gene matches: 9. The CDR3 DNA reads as TGTGCCAGCAGCGCCCGGACAGGGGGCCTAGGTGGCTACACCTTC. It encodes CASSARTGGLGGYTF.

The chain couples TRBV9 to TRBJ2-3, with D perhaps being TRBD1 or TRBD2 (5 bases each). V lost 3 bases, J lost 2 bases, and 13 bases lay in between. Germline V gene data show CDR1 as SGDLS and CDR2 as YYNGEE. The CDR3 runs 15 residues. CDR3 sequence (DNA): TGTGCCAGCAGCGACCCCCGGGACCACACAGATACGCAGTATTTT. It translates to CASSDPRDHTDTQYF.

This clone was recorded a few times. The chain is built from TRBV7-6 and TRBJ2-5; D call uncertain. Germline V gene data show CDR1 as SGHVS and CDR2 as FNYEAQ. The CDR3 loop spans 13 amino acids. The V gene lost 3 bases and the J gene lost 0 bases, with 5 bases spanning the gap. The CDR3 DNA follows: TGTGCCAGCAGCTTTACGCACCAAGAGACCCAGTACTTC. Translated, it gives CASSFTHQETQYF.

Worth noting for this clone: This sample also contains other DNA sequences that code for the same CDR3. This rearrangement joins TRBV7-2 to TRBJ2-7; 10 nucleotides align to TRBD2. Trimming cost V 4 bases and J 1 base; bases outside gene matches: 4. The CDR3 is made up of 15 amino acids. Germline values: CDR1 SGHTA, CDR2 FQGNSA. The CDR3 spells CASSSGLAVSYEQYF. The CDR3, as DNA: TGTGCCAGCAGCTCCGGACTAGCGGTTTCCTACGAGCAGTACTTC.

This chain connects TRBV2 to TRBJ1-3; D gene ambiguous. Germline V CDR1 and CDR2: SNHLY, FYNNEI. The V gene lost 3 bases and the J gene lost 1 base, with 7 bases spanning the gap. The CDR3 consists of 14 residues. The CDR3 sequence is CASSDLASGNTIYF. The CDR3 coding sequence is TGTGCCAGCAGTGATTTGGCATCTGGAAACACCATATATTTT.

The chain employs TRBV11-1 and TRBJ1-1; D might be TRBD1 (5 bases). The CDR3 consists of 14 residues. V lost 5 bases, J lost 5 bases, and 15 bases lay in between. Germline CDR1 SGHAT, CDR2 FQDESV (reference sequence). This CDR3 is CASSPDVGVTEAFF. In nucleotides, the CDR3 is TGTGCCAGCAGCCCGGACGTAGGGGTAACTGAAGCTTTCTTT.

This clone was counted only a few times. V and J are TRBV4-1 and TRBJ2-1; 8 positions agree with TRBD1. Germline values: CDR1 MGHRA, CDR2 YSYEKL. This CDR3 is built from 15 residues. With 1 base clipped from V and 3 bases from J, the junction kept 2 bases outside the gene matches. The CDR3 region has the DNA TGCGCCAGCAGCCAAGTACAGGGGGGCTACAATGAGCAGTTCTTC. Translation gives CASSQVQGGYNEQFF.

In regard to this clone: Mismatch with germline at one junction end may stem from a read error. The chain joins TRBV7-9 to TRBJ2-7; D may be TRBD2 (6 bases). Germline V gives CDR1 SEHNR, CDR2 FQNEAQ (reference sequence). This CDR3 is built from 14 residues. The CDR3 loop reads CASSIAVGRMEQYF. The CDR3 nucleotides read TGTGCCAGCAGCATAGCGGTGGGACGGATGGAGCAGTACTTC.

CDR3 sequence (DNA): TGTGCCAGCAGTCTAGCGGGAGGGATACACAATGAGCAGTTCTTC. Amino acids: CASSLAGGIHNEQFF. This sequence joins TRBV6-5 and TRBJ2-1; 12 positions match TRBD2. V lost 5 bases and J lost 5; bases outside the gene matches: 4. The germline CDR1 and CDR2 sequences are MNHEY and SVGAGI. The CDR3 runs 15 residues.

This CDR3 is CASSLGGKTDTQYF. The CDR3 DNA sequence: TGTGCCAGCAGCTTAGGCGGGAAAACAGATACGCAGTATTTT. The rearrangement uses TRBV7-3 and TRBJ2-3; tentatively, D is TRBD2 (6 bases). The CDR3 covers 14 residues. Looked up from germline, CDR1 is SGHTA and CDR2 is FQGTGA. The V end lost 2 bases, the J end lost 3 bases, and 9 bases lay between the germline ends.

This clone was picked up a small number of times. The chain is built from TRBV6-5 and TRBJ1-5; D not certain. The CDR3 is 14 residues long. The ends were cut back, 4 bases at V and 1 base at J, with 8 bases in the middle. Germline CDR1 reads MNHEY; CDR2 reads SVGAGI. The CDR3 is CASSSGGSNQPQHF. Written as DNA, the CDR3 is TGTGCCAGCAGTTCAGGTGGGAGCAATCAGCCCCAGCATTTT.